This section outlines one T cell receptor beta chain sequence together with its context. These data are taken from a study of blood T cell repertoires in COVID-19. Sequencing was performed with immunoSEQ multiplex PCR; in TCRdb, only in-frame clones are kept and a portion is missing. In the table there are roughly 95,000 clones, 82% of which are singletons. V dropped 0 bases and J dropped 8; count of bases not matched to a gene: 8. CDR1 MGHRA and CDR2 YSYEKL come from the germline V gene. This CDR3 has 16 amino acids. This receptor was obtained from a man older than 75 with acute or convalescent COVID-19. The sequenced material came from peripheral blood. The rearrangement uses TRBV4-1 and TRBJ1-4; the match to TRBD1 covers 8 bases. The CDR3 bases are TGCGCCAGCAGCCAAGATCGACAGGGGACTTACGAAAAACTGTTTTTT. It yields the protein CASSQDRQGTYEKLFF.